One and the same sample provided the 23 T cell receptor beta chains below, sequenced in a study of T-cell reconstitution after alpha-beta-depleted transplantation in children. Study results and caveats: A year post-transplant, T-cell counts and diversity derived mostly from newly produced T cells.

These receptors have no known antigen. It was with unique molecular identifiers that the TCRbeta library was prepared. Via MiXCR, TCRdb re-called the PCR reads, giving one row per CDR3 protein. Of 250,000 to 300,000 distinct CDR3 sequences in the sample, 7.5% to 9% were seen once. This sample comprised peripheral blood, obtained 360 days after TCRalphabeta/CD19-depleted stem cell transplant. The receptors come from a female patient under 10 years old who had a stem cell transplant for Fanconi anemia, so the T cells may come from the graft donor.

The chain joins TRBV11-2 to TRBJ2-1; 7 positions match TRBD2. Germline CDR1 is SGHAT and CDR2 is FQNNGV. The CDR3 has 15 amino acids. The J segment lost 1 base and the V segment lost 5 bases, leaving 5 bases of the junction unmatched. The CDR3 is CASSRLARSYNEQFF. CDR3 bases: TGTGCCAGCAGCCGACTAGCCAGGTCCTACAATGAGCAGTTCTTC.

Ten or more counts support this clonotype. The chain combines TRBV5-1 with TRBJ1-6, with TRBD1 matching over 9 bases. V was pared by 1 base and J by 7 bases, with 6 bases of the junction left unmatched. In germline, CDR1 is SGHRS, CDR2 YFSETQ. This CDR3 contains 16 residues. Here the CDR3 reads CASSLSGGQGNSPLHF. The CDR3 DNA is TGCGCCAGCAGCTTGTCGGGGGGACAGGGCAATTCACCCCTCCACTTT.

This clonotype was seen a handful of times. The rearrangement links TRBV6-1 to TRBJ1-1; possibly TRBD1 for D (5 bases). This CDR3 has 14 residues. Germline CDR1 and CDR2: MNHNS and SASEGT. V lost 3 bases to trimming and J lost 5 bases, with 13 bases between them. DNA of the CDR3: TGTGCCAGCAGTGAGCCAGGGAGGGGAACTGAAGCTTTCTTT. The encoded protein is CASSEPGRGTEAFF.

Turning to this clonotype: Compared with germline, one end of the junction differs, possibly owing to a read error. This rearrangement joins TRBV30 to TRBJ2-5, with D possibly TRBD1 on 5 matching bases. Germline CDR1 reads GTSNPN; CDR2 reads SVGIG (reference sequence). The CDR3 extends over 12 amino acids. CDR3 region: CAFTEDTRRWAF. The DNA of the CDR3 is TGTGCCTTCACAGAGGACACTCGAAGGTGGGCTTTC.

This clonotype has ten or more counts. The V gene is TRBV20-1, the J gene TRBJ2-2; 8 nucleotides agree with TRBD2. J gave up 5 bases and V 0 bases, and 5 bases lay outside the gene matches. The CDR3 covers 15 residues. Per the germline V gene, CDR1 is DFQATT and CDR2 is SNEGSKA (reference sequence). CDR3 sequence reads: CSARDGTGGTGELFF. For the CDR3, the DNA is TGCAGTGCTAGAGATGGAACGGGAGGGACCGGGGAGCTGTTTTTT.

This clonotype was picked up many times. This chain connects TRBV10-2 to TRBJ2-7, with 10 bases fitting TRBD1. This CDR3 is built from 14 residues. Per germline, CDR1 WSHSY and CDR2 SAAADI. Trimming took 4 bases from V and 4 from J; bases not matched to a gene: 4. The CDR3 DNA reads as TGCGCCAGCAGTGTGGGACAGGGGTTTTACGAGCAGTACTTC. Amino acid sequence: CASSVGQGFYEQYF.

The chain carries TRBV5-1 and TRBJ2-7, with TRBD1 matching over 8 bases. CDR3 size: 12 residues. The germline V gene has CDR1 SGHRS and CDR2 YFSETQ. J lost 12 bases, V lost 1 base, and 6 bases had no gene match. CDR3 DNA sequence: TGCGCCAGCAGCTTGCAGGGGGCGGGTGGGTACTTC. The encoded protein is CASSLQGAGGYF.

In this sample, this clonotype turned up many times. The genes are TRBV5-6 and TRBJ1-1; no clear D. CDR1 is SGHDT and CDR2 is YYEEEE in the germline V gene. The CDR3 has 16 residues. V shed 5 bases and J shed 3 bases, with 20 bases lying between them. The CDR3 sequence is CASRRQTEGTDTEAFF. The DNA of the CDR3 is TGTGCCAGCAGACGCCAAACAGAGGGTACGGACACTGAAGCTTTCTTT.

This chain links TRBV2 with TRBJ2-5, with D perhaps matching TRBD2 (6 bases). The CDR3 contains 15 residues. Germline V gene sequence: CDR1 SNHLY, CDR2 FYNNEI. The V end was cut by 6 bases, the J end by 2 bases, with 16 bases between. The DNA of the CDR3 is TGTGCCAGCAGCCTCACGGGTAGCGGACAAGAGACCCAGTACTTC. Translating it yields CASSLTGSGQETQYF.

This chain joins TRBV7-9 and TRBJ1-1; a possible D gene is TRBD1 (5 bases). This CDR3 has 14 residues. V was cut by 5 bases and J by 6 bases, with 16 bases left in between. CDR1 is SEHNR and CDR2 is FQNEAQ in the germline V gene (reference sequence). The CDR3 spells CASSEALGGSEAFF. The CDR3 DNA reads as TGTGCCAGCAGCGAAGCCCTGGGGGGTTCTGAAGCTTTCTTT.

This clonotype has a count of ten or more. V and J are TRBV6-5 and TRBJ1-1; TRBD1 matches at 8 bases. CDR3 size: 17 residues. J gave up 0 bases and V 2 bases, and 8 bases lay outside the gene matches. Germline V lookup: CDR1 MNHEY, CDR2 SVGAGI. This CDR3 reads CASSYNSGQGMNTEAFF. CDR3 DNA: TGTGCCAGCAGTTACAACTCAGGACAGGGTATGAACACTGAAGCTTTCTTT.

This clonotype has ten or more counts. J is TRBJ2-1 and V is TRBV5-4; 7 bases align to TRBD1. The germline CDR1 and CDR2 sequences are SGHNT and YYREEE (reference sequence). The CDR3 totals 14 residues. With V trimmed by 1 base and J by 6 bases, 4 bases remained unmatched. In DNA, the CDR3 is TGTGCCAGCAGCTTGATGGGACAGACCAATGAGCAGTTCTTC. Its translation: CASSLMGQTNEQFF. The variable domain in full, with the rest retrieved from reference TRBV5-4 and TRBJ2-1, is ETGVTQSPTHLIKTRGQQVTLRCSSQSGHNTVSWYQQALGQGPQFIFQYYREEENGRGNFPPRFSGLQFPNYSSELNVNALELDDSALYLCASSLMGQTNEQFFGPGTRLTVL.

This clonotype was counted between two and nine times. The V gene is TRBV12-3 or TRBV12-4, the J gene TRBJ2-7, with a weak D call TRBD2 (5 bases). This CDR3 contains 13 residues. V gave up 2 bases and J gave up 6 bases, with 11 bases separating them. The CDR3: CASSLIGVGEQYF. CDR3 coding DNA: TGTGCCAGCAGTTTAATCGGGGTGGGCGAGCAGTACTTC.

This clonotype was counted at least ten times. J is TRBJ2-6 and V is TRBV3-1; possibly TRBD2 for D (5 bases). CDR3 length: 17 amino acids. Germline-derived CDR1 and CDR2 are LGHDT and YNNKEL (reference sequence). The germline V and J ends were trimmed by 1 base and 4 bases, with 14 bases remaining between them. This chain's CDR3 is CASSQAGLGRGANVLTF. The CDR3 nucleotides are TGTGCCAGCAGCCAAGCGGGATTAGGTAGGGGGGCCAACGTCCTGACTTTC.

This sequence joins TRBV7-6 and TRBJ2-1; D not resolved. Trimming left V 2 bases short and J 9 bases short, with 14 bases between. The CDR3 spans 14 residues. Looked up from germline, CDR1 is SGHVS and CDR2 is FNYEAQ. CDR3 amino acids: CASSLIVSDGEQFF. CDR3 DNA sequence: TGTGCCAGCAGCTTAATAGTATCGGACGGTGAGCAGTTCTTC. The entire variable domain, with the rest obtained from reference TRBV7-6 and TRBJ2-1, is as follows: GAGVSQSPRYKVTKRGQDVALRCDPISGHVSLYWYRQALGQGPEFLTYFNYEAQQDKSGLPNDRFSAERPEGSISTLTIQRTEQRDSAMYRCASSLIVSDGEQFFGPGTRLTVL.

The sample holds a few counts of this clonotype. The CDR3 protein is CASSYDYFGGLYAYEQYV. As DNA, the CDR3 is TGTGCCAGCAGTTACGATTATTTCGGGGGCCTTTACGCCTACGAGCAGTACGTC. The rearrangement uses TRBV6-2 or TRBV6-3 and TRBJ2-7, with D perhaps being TRBD1 or TRBD2 (6 bases each). CDR1 MNHEY and CDR2 SVGEGT come from the germline V gene. The CDR3 is 18 residues long. Trimming left V 2 bases short and J 2 bases short, with 22 bases between.

This clonotype appeared many times. This chain connects TRBV7-9 to TRBJ2-7, with D hard to call. Trimming stripped 0 bases from V and 0 bases from J, with 12 bases between. Germline V gene sequence: CDR1 SEHNR, CDR2 FQNEAQ (reference sequence). The CDR3 loop spans 16 amino acids. The CDR3 spells CASSLAVAFLSYEQYF. The CDR3 nucleotides read TGTGCCAGCAGCTTAGCGGTTGCATTCCTCTCCTACGAGCAGTACTTC.

This clonotype appeared many times. The chain is built from TRBV3-1 and TRBJ1-1; 7 bases line up with TRBD1. The length of the CDR3 is 15 residues. The V and J ends lost 5 bases and 0 bases, in that order; junction bases with no gene match: 6. The germline V gene encodes CDR1 LGHDT and CDR2 YNNKEL (reference sequence). The CDR3, as DNA: TGTGCCAGCAGCACTTGGGACAGACTGAACACTGAAGCTTTCTTT. Its protein product is CASSTWDRLNTEAFF.

This clonotype was observed a single time. V gene TRBV30 combines with J gene TRBJ1-2, with a possible D match to TRBD1 (5 bases). V was clipped by 3 bases and J by 2 bases, with 16 bases between them. This CDR3 comprises 15 residues. Per the germline V gene, CDR1 is GTSNPN and CDR2 is SVGIG (reference sequence). CDR3 region: CAWRRTRGPNYGYTF. The CDR3 DNA sequence: TGTGCCTGGAGGAGGACTCGGGGACCAAACTATGGCTACACCTTC.

This clonotype showed up just a few times. The chain carries TRBV6-1 and TRBJ2-1; a possible D gene is TRBD1 (6 bases). The V end was cut by 2 bases, the J end by 2 bases, with 7 bases between. The CDR3 length is 14 residues. Germline lookup yields CDR1 MNHNS and CDR2 SASEGT. The CDR3 is CASSEQGTYNEQFF. Here the CDR3 DNA reads TGTGCCAGCAGTGAACAGGGGACCTACAATGAGCAGTTCTTC.

This clonotype was seen many times. The rearrangement uses TRBV20-1 and TRBJ2-7, with 9 bases identical to TRBD1. The ends lost 5 bases at V and 4 bases at J; junction bases unmatched: 9. Germline CDR1 and CDR2: DFQATT and SNEGSKA (reference sequence). This CDR3 is built from 14 residues. The CDR3 DNA reads as TGCAGTGCTCGCAGCCGGGACAGGGTTTACGAGCAGTACTTC. Protein sequence: CSARSRDRVYEQYF.

This clonotype was observed many times. The CDR3 here is CASSSTGTAYEKLFF. As DNA, the CDR3 is TGCGCCAGCAGTTCAACCGGGACGGCATATGAAAAACTGTTTTTT. This chain uses TRBV5-1 with TRBJ1-4; the D gene is possibly TRBD1 (5 bases). Between the trimmed V and J ends, which lost 5 bases and 6 bases, there was a span of 17 bases. Germline values: CDR1 SGHRS, CDR2 YFSETQ. The CDR3 runs to 15 residues.

This clonotype has a count of ten or more. CDR3 in amino acids: CASSLSGPDTQYF. DNA of the CDR3: TGCGCCAGCAGCTTGTCAGGACCAGATACGCAGTATTTT. The rearrangement links TRBV5-1 to TRBJ2-3; no definite D call. The CDR3 spans 13 residues. The germline V and J ends were trimmed by 1 base and 4 bases, with 7 bases remaining between them. Germline CDR1 reads SGHRS; CDR2 reads YFSETQ. Looking up the rest from reference TRBV5-1 and TRBJ2-3 gives the full variable domain: KAGVTQTPRYLIKTRGQQVTLSCSPISGHRSVSWYQQTPGQGLQFLFEYFSETQRNKGNFPGRFSGRQFSNSRSEMNVSTLELGDSALYLCASSLSGPDTQYFGPGTRLTVL.